This T cell receptor beta chain was sequenced for a study of blood T cells in healthy people across ages (dated by TCRdb to the mid-2010s). About the investigation overall: In model experiments, template switching captured about one uniquely barcoded TCR beta cDNA molecule for every two T cells. For two donors (one aged 18 to 29 and one aged 80 or older), the study analyzed two additional independent replicas of 1 million unique cDNA reads from the same blood draw. The donors were divided into four age groups: young (average around 17 years), middle-aged (about 40), aged (approximately 62) and long-lived (82). Using deep sequencing normalized with unique cDNA molecular identifiers, the study measured how TCR beta repertoire diversity changes with age. Here is what the overall study found, with its caveats: Estimates of total diversity based on one million sequenced T cells were regarded as lower bounds and as underestimates. Conclusive comparison of naive and antigen-experienced compartments was prevented by the profiling of bulk unsorted PBMCs. As age increased, observed TCR beta diversity per million T cells dropped in a roughly linear way, and a significant reduction was already evident by age 40. The long-lived group showed more naive CD4+ T cells, fewer expanded clones and increased TCR diversity than the aged group, suggesting age selection. Because the CMV infection status of the donors was unknown, age-related changes in expanded clonotypes may potentially have been confounded. The percentage of naive T cells measured by flow cytometry correlated strongly with observed TCR beta diversity.

The donors were roughly 39 Caucasian individuals from Russia, aged about 6 to 95 years, who were systemically healthy. Around 10 milliliters of peripheral blood were drawn from each donor into EDTA-treated Vacutainer tubes. Ficoll-Paque density-gradient centrifugation was used to isolate PBMCs, with at least 6.5 million obtained per sample. Trizol reagent was used to extract total RNA from the PBMCs, yielding at least 5.5 micrograms per sample. For every donor, an aliquot of PBMCs went through flow cytometry to measure the percentages of naive CD45RAhigh/CD27high T cells. Libraries were built with 5' RACE. Sequencing was carried out with an Illumina HiSeq 2500. A second about 7 to 11 cycle PCR used a sample-barcoded 5' primer and a J-beta primer mix. A unique molecular identifier was introduced onto each TCR beta cDNA molecule by a template-switch 5' adaptor carrying 12 random nucleotides. Each sample yielded at least 2.5 million CDR3-containing paired-end reads. The Mint cDNA synthesis kit, primed by a TRBC-specific oligonucleotide, was used to synthesize first-strand cDNA from all RNA. All cDNA was treated with uracil-DNA glycosylase and then went through a first 18-cycle PCR with the universal primers M1SS and BC2_uni_R. The original pipeline was this. For normalization, 1 million high-quality reads were randomly selected from each sample, with every read carrying a distinct molecular identifier. Instead of being binned into consensus sequences, reads with shared molecular identifiers were discarded. CDR3 identification, clonotype clustering and error correction used MiTCR with a Q25 quality threshold and the strictest error-elimination algorithm. A nonparametric unseen species model using Euler transformation provided a lower-bound estimate of total TCR beta diversity. In TCRdb, the public reads were trimmed at Q25 with fastp and aligned with MiXCR, with productive beta chains retained. Rows with a matching CDR3 protein are joined into one entry that keeps the most common DNA and genes. The V and J calls here are based on TCRdb, not the publication. The sample yields fewer than 650,000 distinct CDR3 sequences; about 28% were counted once. The ten top clones hold about 3.3% of the sample.

This clonotype was recorded a few times. This clone's antigen is unknown. There are no base qualities to consult, and no much larger clone falls within one base. The germline V gene sets CDR1 to SGDLS and CDR2 to YYNGEE. The cysteine opens and the phenylalanine closes a CDR3 of 14 amino acids. The entry retains the CDR3 DNA only, 42 bases that are in frame from base 1. The germline ends are 14 bases apart after V is trimmed by 7 bases and J by 2 bases. These data were also reused for a study on T cells of mothers and their children. As that second study puts it: Donors were nine systemically healthy Caucasian individuals: three mothers and their six children. cDNA synthesis used all of the extracted RNA, with 1.5 ug of RNA in each 15 ul reaction. In the second PCR, sample barcodes and 2-4 random nucleotides were introduced via the M1S primer. Each mother yielded over 9 million TCR beta CDR3 reads and each child some 3 million reads. In both related and unrelated pairs, thymic selection shapes the output of TCR recombination in a similar way, with inherited differences having only a minor effect. Normalized repertoire overlap was always found to be slightly, but never significantly, higher in related mother-child pairs than in unrelated mother-child pairs. No persistent microchimeric T cell clones were found, with a detection sensitivity of approximately 95 clones per million clonotypes. To look for features that set related mother-child pairs apart from unrelated individuals, the researchers ran deep NGS to compare the TCR beta repertoires of mothers and children. Mothers averaged about 40 +/- 4 years of age and children averaged roughly 12 +/- 4 years. After adapters were ligated using NEBNext reagents, the libraries underwent 100+100 nt paired-end sequencing on an Illumina HiSeq 2000. To avoid cross-contamination, the mother libraries and the child libraries were prepared a month apart and sequenced in separate runs. For each donor, between roughly 450,000 and 2,300,000 distinct TCR beta clonotypes were identified. Naive TCR beta clonotypes were estimated from low-frequency clonotypes matched to each donor's FACS-determined naive share, without sorting.

The sample taken for sequencing was blood. The TCR sequence derives from a boy under 10 years old in good health. Here the chain combines TRBV9 and TRBJ2-3, and the D gene may be TRBD2, 6 bases matching. The DNA reads as follows: TGTGCCAGCGGAGGGGCAGGATTCACAGATACGCAGTATTTT. The resulting protein is CASGGAGFTDTQYF.